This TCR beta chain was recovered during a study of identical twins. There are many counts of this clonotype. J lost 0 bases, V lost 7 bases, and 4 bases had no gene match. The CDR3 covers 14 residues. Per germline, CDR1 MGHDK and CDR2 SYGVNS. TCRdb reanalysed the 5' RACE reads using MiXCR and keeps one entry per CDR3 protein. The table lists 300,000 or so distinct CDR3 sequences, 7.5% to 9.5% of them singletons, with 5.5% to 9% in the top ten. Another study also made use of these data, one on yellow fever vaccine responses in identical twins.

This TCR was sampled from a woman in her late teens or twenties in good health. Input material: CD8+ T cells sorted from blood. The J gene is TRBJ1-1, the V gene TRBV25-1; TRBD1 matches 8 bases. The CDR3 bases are TGTGCCAGCACCAGGACAGGGATGAACACTGAAGCTTTCTTT. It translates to CASTRTGMNTEAFF.